These 8 T cell receptor beta chains originate from one sample sequenced in a study of radiotherapy plus CTLA-4 blockade in lung cancer. The method was immunoSEQ multiplex PCR; TCRdb's version includes in-frame clones alone and lacks a portion of them. There are some 110,000 clones in the sample; 75% to 80% occur only once, and approximately 5% lies in the top ten. Sequenced material: peripheral blood, taken from a patient treated with radiotherapy plus ipilimumab. All receptors derive from a human donor with non-small cell lung cancer who had a partial response to radiotherapy plus ipilimumab.

This chain uses TRBV10-2 with TRBJ2-7; 11 bases line up with TRBD1. V lost 7 bases, J lost 3 bases, and 11 bases stayed unmatched. The CDR3 covers 16 residues. Germline V lookup: CDR1 WSHSY, CDR2 SAAADI. The CDR3 loop is CASTGPGQGDVYEQYF. The DNA of the CDR3 is TGCGCCAGCACCGGACCGGGACAGGGGGATGTCTACGAGCAGTACTTC.

The chain uses TRBV15 and TRBJ1-3; the D is unclear. The CDR3 contains 15 residues. Trimming took off 5 bases at V and 0 bases at J, with 11 bases between the two ends. The germline CDR1 and CDR2 sequences are LNHNV and YYDKDF (reference sequence). CDR3 protein: CATSPGLDSGNTIYF. The DNA of the CDR3 is TGTGCCACCAGCCCCGGACTGGACTCTGGAAACACCATATATTTT.

The chain links TRBV4-3 to TRBJ2-3; 9 bases are shared with TRBD2. Germline CDR1 and CDR2: LGHNA and YSLEER. The CDR3 is 16 residues long. V shed 0 bases, J shed 5 bases, and the junction held 6 bases outside the gene matches. The CDR3 protein is CASSQELGLALDTQYF. The CDR3 DNA follows: TGCGCCAGCAGCCAAGAGTTGGGACTAGCTTTAGATACGCAGTATTTT.

This clone was observed a few times. The chain has TRBV6-5 and TRBJ1-4, with TRBD1 identical over 11 bases. V lost 4 bases and J lost 7; bases outside the gene matches: 5. Germline CDR1 MNHEY, CDR2 SVGAGI. The CDR3 is 15 residues long. This chain's CDR3 is CASSSRTGGIEKLFF. CDR3 coding DNA: TGTGCCAGCAGTTCCCGGACAGGGGGCATTGAAAAACTGTTTTTT.

The rearrangement uses TRBV19 and TRBJ2-5; D is possibly TRBD2 (6 bases). The DNA end lines up better with TRBJ2-7; the J call may be wrong. The CDR3 contains 13 residues. The germline gives CDR1 LNHDA, CDR2 SQIVND (reference sequence). The DNA of the CDR3 is TGTGCCAGTAGGCGGGACCCCCACTACGAGCAGTACTTC. Translation gives CASRRDPHYEQYF.

The chain has TRBV28 and TRBJ1-2; D remains ambiguous. The CDR3 consists of 14 residues. V gave up 2 bases and J gave up 0 bases, with 7 bases separating them. Germline lookup yields CDR1 MDHEN and CDR2 SYDVKM. This CDR3 is CASSLEAPNYGYTF. CDR3 nucleotide sequence: TGTGCCAGCAGTTTAGAGGCGCCTAACTATGGCTACACCTTC.

CDR3 sequence: CASRKQTDRAGTQYF. In DNA, the CDR3 is TGTGCCAGCAGGAAACAAACCGACAGGGCCGGGACGCAGTATTTT. The chain couples TRBV7-8 to TRBJ2-3; 7 positions agree with TRBD1. Germline V lookup: CDR1 SGHVS, CDR2 FQNEAQ. J was trimmed by 9 bases and V by 6 bases; bases with no gene match: 15. The CDR3 covers 15 residues.

The rearrangement joins TRBV29-1 to TRBJ1-2; D is possibly TRBD1 (6 bases). The CDR3 contains 11 residues. Trimming cost V 4 bases and J 8 bases, with 11 bases left between them. CDR1 SQVTM and CDR2 ANQGSEA come from the germline V gene. For the CDR3, the DNA is TGCAGCGTTGTTGGGGGCTTGGGCTACACCTTC. Residues: CSVVGGLGYTF.